This TCR beta chain originates from a study of blood T cell repertoires in COVID-19. Study as a whole: Sources were T cells, B-cell-depleted T cells, or PBMCs; the material itself was cDNA or gDNA.

Participants reported their clinical history, and cohort assignment relied on those reports. CDR1 and CDR2 (germline): SQVTM, ANQGSEA. The CDR3 totals 13 residues. V was clipped by 5 bases and J by 4 bases; unmatched bases: 4. Sequencing used immunoSEQ multiplex PCR; TCRdb keeps in-frame clones, though not all of them. The sample holds approximately 210,000 clones, around 80% seen once. This clonotype was obtained from a woman aged 50 to 60 with acute COVID-19. The chain employs TRBV29-1 and TRBJ1-5; 8 bases are a match to TRBD1. The sequencing input was PBMCs or T cells enriched from blood (not recorded which). The CDR3 is CSVSDRGNQPQHF. The CDR3 DNA is TGCAGCGTTTCTGACAGGGGTAATCAGCCCCAGCATTTT.